This T cell receptor beta chain originates from a study of OX40 agonist ivuxolimab in advanced cancers. Study-wide background: The treatment was a fully human IgG2 OX40 agonist, ivuxolimab. Subjects had a mean age of about 57 years, with a range of about 23 to 85; just over 80% were male.

Study outcomes and limitations: On average, a greater number of expanded clones characterised CD8+ T cells relative to CD4+.

Produced via immunoSEQ multiplex PCR; TCRdb's table is partial and in-frame only. The sample gives about 44,000 clones, 75% to 85% of which show up once; over 9.5% is in the top ten. The germline gives CDR1 LNHDA, CDR2 SQIVND (reference sequence). V was pared by 3 bases and J by 3 bases, with 11 bases between. CDR3 length equals 15 residues. Concerning this clone: Its specificity is unknown.

The chain has TRBV19 and TRBJ1-4; no clear D gene. Here the sequenced sample was CD4+ or CD8+ T cells sorted from blood, taken in a trial of the OX40 agonist ivuxolimab. The receptor was derived from an adult with an advanced solid tumor such as melanoma, head and neck, liver or kidney cancer. The CDR3 sequence is CASSIGGIANEKLFF. The CDR3, as DNA: TGTGCCAGTAGTATCGGCGGGATAGCTAATGAAAAACTGTTTTTT.